These 25 T cell receptor beta chains originate from one sample sequenced in a study of blood T cell repertoires in COVID-19. Generated by immunoSEQ multiplex PCR, the TCRdb table keeps only in-frame clones and is missing some. The sample lists more than 95,000 clones; roughly 80% were seen once. Sequencing input: peripheral blood. These receptors were taken from an elderly man with acute or convalescent COVID-19.

The genes are TRBV7-9 and TRBJ2-5, with 9 nucleotides matching TRBD1. Germline loops: CDR1 SEHNR, CDR2 FQNEAQ (reference sequence). CDR3 length: 18 residues. J was trimmed by 2 bases and V by 1 base; bases with no gene match: 11. CDR3 amino acids: CASSLVTTRDRAQETQYF. The DNA for the CDR3 is TGTGCCAGCAGCTTAGTGACGACCCGGGACAGGGCTCAAGAGACCCAGTACTTC. Filled out from reference TRBV7-9 and TRBJ2-5, the complete variable domain reads DTGVSQNPRHKITKRGQNVTFRCDPISEHNRLYWYRQTLGQGPEFLTYFQNEAQLEKSRLLSDRFSAERPKGSFSTLEIQRTEQGDSAMYLCASSLVTTRDRAQETQYFGPGTRLLVL.

This rearrangement joins TRBV6-1 to TRBJ2-6; D call uncertain. Trimming stripped 2 bases from V and 4 bases from J, with 12 bases between. Per the germline V gene, CDR1 is MNHNS and CDR2 is SASEGT. The CDR3 covers 16 residues. In DNA form, the CDR3 reads TGTGCCAGCAGTGAATTTACGGGTTCCGGGGCCAACGTCCTGACTTTC. The encoded protein is CASSEFTGSGANVLTF.

The V gene is TRBV2, the J gene TRBJ2-2, with no clear D. CDR3 size: 15 residues. Trimming stripped 0 bases from V and 5 bases from J, with 10 bases between. The germline V gene has CDR1 SNHLY and CDR2 FYNNEI. The CDR3 coding sequence is TGTGCCAGCAGTGAAGCCCGGGTCCGTACCGGGGAGCTGTTTTTT. Translating gives CASSEARVRTGELFF. The full variable domain, its missing parts supplied by reference TRBV2 and TRBJ2-2, is EPEVTQTPSHQVTQMGQEVILRCVPISNHLYFYWYRQILGQKVEFLVSFYNNEISEKSEIFDDQFSVERPDGSNFTLKIRSTKLEDSAMYFCASSEARVRTGELFFGEGSRLTVL.

The rearrangement uses TRBV6-2 or TRBV6-3 and TRBJ2-7; 10 nucleotides align to TRBD2. CDR3 length: 14 amino acids. In germline, CDR1 is MNHEY, CDR2 SVGEGT. The V gene end was trimmed by 5 bases and the J gene end by 3 bases; junction bases not matched to a gene: 4. CDR3 nucleotide sequence: TGTGCCAGCAGTAGCGGACTAGCGGTCTACGAGCAGTACTTC. Its translation: CASSSGLAVYEQYF.

The rearrangement links TRBV9 to TRBJ1-6, with D perhaps matching TRBD1 (5 bases). CDR3 length: 17 amino acids. V gave up 3 bases and J gave up 0 bases, with 13 bases separating them. Looked up from germline, CDR1 is SGDLS and CDR2 is YYNGEE. This chain's CDR3 is CASSGDSSPSYNSPLHF. CDR3 nucleotide sequence: TGTGCCAGCAGCGGCGACAGCTCTCCCTCCTATAATTCACCCCTCCACTTT.

The chain has TRBV11-3 and TRBJ1-3, with D possibly matching TRBD1 (6 bases). V gave up 0 bases and J gave up 2 bases, with 8 bases separating them. Looked up from germline, CDR1 is SGHNT and CDR2 is YENEEA. This CDR3 is built from 15 residues. CDR3 amino acids: CASSLDGQPGNTIYF. CDR3 nucleotide sequence: TGTGCCAGCAGCTTAGATGGACAGCCTGGAAACACCATATATTTT. The whole variable domain, filled in from reference TRBV11-3 and TRBJ1-3, reads EAGVVQSPRYKIIEKKQPVAFWCNPISGHNTLYWYLQNLGQGPELLIRYENEEAVDDSQLPKDRFSAERLKGVDSTLKIQPAELGDSAVYLCASSLDGQPGNTIYFGEGSWLTVV.

The chain links TRBV4-1 to TRBJ2-5; no clear D gene. The CDR3 length is 15 residues. Germline assignment: CDR1 MGHRA and CDR2 YSYEKL. V was trimmed by 1 base and J by 1 base, leaving 10 bases between them. The CDR3 sequence is CASSQVPTSQETQYF. The CDR3 nucleotides are TGCGCCAGCAGCCAAGTCCCGACAAGCCAAGAGACCCAGTACTTC.

The chain carries TRBV6-6 and TRBJ1-5, with 8 bases aligning to TRBD1. There are 16 residues in the CDR3. CDR1 is MNHNY and CDR2 is SVGAGI in the germline V gene (reference sequence). Trimming at V came to 5 bases and at J to 0 bases, leaving 6 bases not matched to a gene. The CDR3 sequence: CASSPHRGNSNQPQHF. DNA of the CDR3: TGTGCCAGCAGTCCCCACAGGGGGAATAGCAATCAGCCCCAGCATTTT.

The CDR3 DNA reads TGTGCCAGTAGTATAGGGGCAGGGGACACTGAAGCTTTCTTT. This translates into CASSIGAGDTEAFF. The J gene is TRBJ1-1, the V gene TRBV19, with D perhaps TRBD1 (6 bases). V lost 1 base, J lost 3 bases, and 9 bases lay in between. Looked up from germline, CDR1 is LNHDA and CDR2 is SQIVND (reference sequence). There are 14 residues in the CDR3.

V gene TRBV20-1 combines with J gene TRBJ2-7; TRBD2 agrees at 7 bases. V trimming: 3 bases; J trimming: 5 bases; junction bases outside the gene matches: 13. The CDR3 has 15 amino acids. Germline loops: CDR1 DFQATT, CDR2 SNEGSKA (reference sequence). CDR3 bases: TGCAGTGCTAGTTCCCTCCTAGCGGATACACACGAGCAGTACTTC. It specifies CSASSLLADTHEQYF.

Notes on this clone: The junction and the germline gene differ at one end; a read error may be behind it. The chain has TRBV18 and TRBJ2-1; TRBD2 agrees at 9 bases. The CDR3 covers 17 residues. The V gene's germline CDR1 is KGHSH and CDR2 LQKENI. The CDR3: CASPPLSAGGYTREQFF. CDR3 nucleotide sequence: TGTGCCAGCCCACCGCTCTCCGCGGGAGGGTATACAAGGGAGCAGTTCTTC.

This clone has only one observation. The V call is TRBV7-2, the J call TRBJ2-7; D call uncertain. The CDR3 extends over 13 amino acids. Germline lookup yields CDR1 SGHTA and CDR2 FQGNSA. The V end lost 4 bases, the J end lost 6 bases, and 13 bases lay between the germline ends. Written as DNA, the CDR3 is TGTGCCAGCAGCTCACCCCCGGTTCTCGAGCAGTACTTC. It yields the protein CASSSPPVLEQYF.

The rearrangement links TRBV30 to TRBJ1-5; weak D call: TRBD1 (6 bases). CDR1 is GTSNPN and CDR2 is SVGIG in the germline V gene (reference sequence). Trimming pared 4 bases from V and 3 bases from J, leaving 10 bases between. The CDR3 sequence is 13 residues long. CDR3 sequence: CAWTSGANQPQHF. In nucleotides, the CDR3 is TGTGCCTGGACCTCAGGGGCCAATCAGCCCCAGCATTTT. Filled out from reference TRBV30 and TRBJ1-5, the complete variable domain reads SQTIHQWPATLVQPVGSPLSLECTVEGTSNPNLYWYRQAAGRGLQLLFYSVGIGQISSEVPQNLSASRPQDRQFILSSKKLLLSDSGFYLCAWTSGANQPQHFGDGTRLSIL.

The chain is built from TRBV12-3 or TRBV12-4 and TRBJ2-7; D possibly corresponds to TRBD1 (5 bases). CDR3 length: 13 amino acids. The ends were cut back, 6 bases at V and 6 bases at J, with 15 bases in the middle. CDR3 loop: CASSPTVGLEQYF. CDR3 sequence (DNA): TGTGCCAGCAGCCCGACGGTGGGGCTCGAGCAGTACTTC.

The chain combines TRBV9 with TRBJ1-3; 7 nucleotides align to TRBD1. This CDR3 spans 18 amino acids. From germline, CDR1 is SGDLS and CDR2 YYNGEE. V was pared by 0 bases and J by 0 bases, with 9 bases of the junction left unmatched. CDR3: CASSVGAGGSGSGNTIYF. CDR3 DNA: TGTGCCAGCAGCGTAGGGGCAGGGGGATCCGGCTCTGGAAACACCATATATTTT.

CDR3 protein: CAWNWDTNTGELFF. Written as DNA, the CDR3 is TGTGCCTGGAACTGGGACACGAACACCGGGGAGCTGTTTTTT. The chain has TRBV30 and TRBJ2-2; possible D gene TRBD1, 6 bases. There are 14 residues in the CDR3. Germline CDR1 GTSNPN, CDR2 SVGIG (reference sequence). Between the trimmed V and J ends, which lost 4 bases and 0 bases, there was a span of 9 bases. The whole variable domain, remainder taken from reference TRBV30 and TRBJ2-2, is SQTIHQWPATLVQPVGSPLSLECTVEGTSNPNLYWYRQAAGRGLQLLFYSVGIGQISSEVPQNLSASRPQDRQFILSSKKLLLSDSGFYLCAWNWDTNTGELFFGEGSRLTVL.

This chain links TRBV4-1 with TRBJ1-5, with D unclear. V was cut by 0 bases and J by 5 bases, with 8 bases left in between. CDR3 size: 14 residues. Per germline, CDR1 MGHRA and CDR2 YSYEKL. CDR3 nucleotides: TGCGCCAGCAGCCAAGAACCACACGATCAGCCCCAGCATTTT. Translation gives CASSQEPHDQPQHF.

J is TRBJ1-1 and V is TRBV5-1; D might be TRBD1 (6 bases). Deletions cut 4 bases from V and 3 bases from J, with 10 bases between. Germline-derived CDR1 and CDR2 are SGHRS and YFSETQ. The CDR3 sequence is 13 residues long. The CDR3 loop is CASSEQGYTEAFF. The CDR3 DNA reads TGCGCCAGCAGCGAACAGGGTTACACTGAAGCTTTCTTT.

The chain is built from TRBV3-1 (or the pseudogene TRBV3-2) and TRBJ1-5; D gene uncertain. The V gene lost 4 bases and the J gene lost 5 bases, with 6 bases spanning the gap. Germline-derived CDR1 and CDR2 are LGHDT and YNNKEL (reference sequence). The CDR3 has 12 residues. The CDR3 here is CASSRGDQPQHF. CDR3 in DNA: TGTGCCAGCAGCCGGGGAGATCAGCCCCAGCATTTT.

The chain has TRBV7-8 and TRBJ1-1, with 7 bases identical to TRBD1. Trimming at V came to 5 bases and at J to 11 bases, leaving 8 bases not matched to a gene. Per germline, CDR1 SGHVS and CDR2 FQNEAQ. CDR3 length equals 12 residues. DNA for the CDR3: TGTGCCAGCAGCCGACAGGGTGCAGGGGCTTTCTTT. It is translated as CASSRQGAGAFF.

This chain connects TRBV5-1 to TRBJ2-7, with TRBD2 identical over 7 bases. V trimming: 2 bases; J trimming: 2 bases; junction bases outside the gene matches: 4. This CDR3 has 14 residues. Per germline, CDR1 SGHRS and CDR2 YFSETQ. The CDR3 nucleotides are TGCGCCAGCAGCTTCGGGGGGACGGCCTACGAGCAGTACTTC. It encodes CASSFGGTAYEQYF.

This clone came up a few times. The chain carries TRBV3-1 (or the pseudogene TRBV3-2) and TRBJ1-5; maybe TRBD1 (6 bases). V was shortened by 4 bases and J by 4 bases, with 11 bases between the two germline ends. Germline CDR1 and CDR2: LGHDT and YNNKEL (reference sequence). The CDR3 is made up of 14 amino acids. CDR3 residues: CASSRGHLNQPQHF. CDR3 nucleotides: TGTGCCAGCAGCCGGGGACATTTGAATCAGCCCCAGCATTTT.

The genes are TRBV18 and TRBJ2-7; maybe TRBD2 (5 bases). Per the germline V gene, CDR1 is KGHSH and CDR2 is LQKENI. CDR3 length: 13 amino acids. The V end lost 3 bases, the J end lost 7 bases, and 13 bases lay between the germline ends. This CDR3 reads CASSPRQTGEQYF. The CDR3 DNA follows: TGTGCCAGCTCACCTCGGCAAACGGGGGAGCAGTACTTC.

This clone was seen once. V usage is TRBV6-5 and J usage is TRBJ2-3; perhaps TRBD2 as D (7 bases). This CDR3 is built from 14 residues. The germline V gene encodes CDR1 MNHEY and CDR2 SVGAGI. V was cut by 5 bases and J by 5 bases, with 14 bases left in between. The CDR3 bases are TGTGCCAGCAGTCGGAGGGGGGGGGTAGATACGCAGTATTTT. It yields the protein CASSRRGGVDTQYF.

The J gene is TRBJ2-3, the V gene TRBV4-3; perhaps TRBD2 as D (7 bases). CDR1 and CDR2 from the germline V gene are LGHNA and YSLEER. The CDR3 consists of 16 residues. V was clipped by 1 base and J by 0 bases, with 11 bases between them. The CDR3: CASSQGGGGSTDTQYF. CDR3 DNA: TGCGCCAGCAGCCAAGGGGGAGGGGGGAGCACAGATACGCAGTATTTT.